Below, 30 T cell receptor beta chains from the same sample are listed, as sequenced in a study of regulatory T cells in long-lasting Graves disease. Time point meaning: newly diagnosed GD, antithyroid drugs for less than 3 months. Construction of the TCR library relied on RNA isolated from PBMCs. Both iRepertoire HTBI primers and Arm-PCR of CDR3 regions were used to build the TCR beta libraries. TCRdb recomputed calls from the multiplex PCR reads with MiXCR, one row per CDR3 protein. This table holds under 300,000 distinct CDR3 sequences, roughly a fifth found once. This sample comprised peripheral blood mononuclear cells (PBMCs), obtained at new diagnosis, from a patient treated with antithyroid drugs. Receptor source: a female donor with Graves disease.

The chain links TRBV11-2 to TRBJ2-1, with D possibly being TRBD1 (5 bases). The DNA end is more similar to TRBJ2-5, so the J call may be wrong. Germline assignment: CDR1 SGHAT and CDR2 FQNNGV. The length of the CDR3 is 17 residues. CDR3 loop: CASSLYVCEDSVETQYF. In nucleotides, the CDR3 is TGTGCCAGCAGCTTATATGTTTGTGAAGACAGTGTGGAGACCCAGTACTTC.

The gene calls are TRBV6-2 or TRBV6-3 and TRBJ2-7; 10 bases line up with TRBD1. Germline V gene data show CDR1 as MNHEY and CDR2 as SVGEGT. This CDR3 has 17 residues. The junction had 16 bases not matched to a gene; V was cut back by 7 bases and J by 4 bases. The CDR3 DNA reads as TGTGCCAGCATATTACCCCAAGACAGGGGGCTGTTGTACGAGCAGTACTTC. It specifies CASILPQDRGLLYEQYF.

In this sample, this clonotype turned up many times. J is TRBJ2-3 and V is TRBV3-1; TRBD2 agrees at 13 bases. This CDR3 is 15 amino acids long. Germline values: CDR1 LGHDT, CDR2 YNNKEL (reference sequence). V lost 2 bases to trimming and J lost 6 bases; unmatched junction nucleotides: 2. This chain's CDR3 is CASSQTSGGADTQYF. The CDR3, as DNA: TGTGCCAGCAGCCAAACTAGCGGGGGGGCGGATACGCAGTATTTT.

This clonotype was recorded at least ten times. The chain uses TRBV20-1 and TRBJ2-5; D is tentatively TRBD1 or TRBD2 (6 bases each). Trimming pared 5 bases from V and 5 bases from J, leaving 15 bases between. CDR3 size: 13 residues. From germline, CDR1 is DFQATT and CDR2 SNEGSKA (reference sequence). Here the CDR3 reads CSASRGPGETQYF. The CDR3 DNA reads TGCAGTGCTTCCCGGGGGCCTGGGGAGACCCAGTACTTC.

On this clonotype: In this CDR3 the conserved last residue, phenylalanine or tryptophan, is missing, so a read error is likely. The limits of the CDR3 on the DNA are not certain, so only TCRdb's listed CDR3 is given. The CDR3 spells CASSGGPYEQYFGP. The rearrangement uses TRBV6-1 and TRBJ2-4; the DNA was not compared with TRBD1, the D call given in the table. The CDR3 is 14 amino acids in total, end residues counted. Germline V lookup: CDR1 MNHNS, CDR2 SASEGT.

J is TRBJ1-6 and V is TRBV15; D possibly corresponds to TRBD1 (5 bases). Per germline, CDR1 LNHNV and CDR2 YYDKDF (reference sequence). With 1 base removed from V and 9 bases from J, the gap between germline ends came to 16 bases. The CDR3 sequence is 16 residues long. CDR3: CATSRVAGVGGSPLHF. For the CDR3, the DNA is TGTGCCACCAGCAGAGTAGCGGGGGTGGGTGGTTCACCCCTCCACTTT.

The rearrangement uses TRBV6-1 and TRBJ2-7; no reliable D call. CDR3 length equals 15 residues. V lost 3 bases to trimming and J lost 3 bases, with 15 bases between them. From germline, CDR1 is MNHNS and CDR2 SASEGT. CDR3 nucleotides: TGTGCCAGCAGTGAGTGGGGTGTCGATAACTACGAGCAGTACTTC. Encoded protein: CASSEWGVDNYEQYF.

The J gene is TRBJ1-5, the V gene TRBV3-1; no definite D call. CDR3 length equals 17 residues. V was cut by 5 bases and J by 2 bases, with 19 bases left in between. Germline V gene lookup returns CDR1 LGHDT and CDR2 YNNKEL (reference sequence). The CDR3 spells CASSFSFLFTGNQPQHF. CDR3 bases: TGTGCCAGCAGCTTCTCTTTCCTTTTTACGGGCAATCAGCCCCAGCATTTT.

The gene calls are TRBV7-3 and TRBJ2-1, with TRBD2 identical over 8 bases. CDR1 is SGHTA, CDR2 FQGTGA, per germline. The V and J ends lost 2 bases and 1 base, in that order; junction bases with no gene match: 10. The CDR3 totals 18 residues. For the CDR3, the DNA is TGTGCCAGCAGCTTAGGCCTCTTAGCGGGGTCATCCTACAATGAGCAGTTCTTC. It encodes CASSLGLLAGSSYNEQFF.

The sample holds many counts of this clonotype. The chain carries TRBV24-1 and TRBJ2-5; 9 nucleotides align to TRBD2. The CDR3 extends over 15 amino acids. The trim removed 3 bases at V and 4 bases at J, leaving 5 bases unmatched. In germline, CDR1 is KGHDR, CDR2 SFDVKD. For the CDR3, the DNA is TGTGCCACCAGTGATAGTGGACTAGCGAGAGAGACCCAGTACTTC. Its translation: CATSDSGLARETQYF.

This chain connects TRBV5-1 to TRBJ1-4, with D perhaps TRBD1 (5 bases). V shed 2 bases and J shed 7 bases, with 12 bases lying between them. This CDR3 is built from 14 residues. In germline, CDR1 is SGHRS, CDR2 YFSETQ. The CDR3 nucleotides read TGCGCCAGCAGCTTAGGAGGGGAGGGTGAAAAACTGTTTTTT. Amino acids: CASSLGGEGEKLFF.

The rearrangement joins TRBV7-3 to TRBJ2-1; 8 bases are a match to TRBD1. The CDR3 runs to 15 residues. Looked up from germline, CDR1 is SGHTA and CDR2 is FQGTGA. V shed 8 bases and J 3 bases; nucleotides not matched to a gene: 9. Written as DNA, the CDR3 is TGTGCCAGCGGCCTCGGACAGGGCCACTACAATGAGCAGTTCTTC. This sequence encodes CASGLGQGHYNEQFF.

About this clonotype itself: The junction and the germline gene differ at one end; a read error may be behind it. The chain joins TRBV30 to TRBJ1-1; D is possibly TRBD1 (6 bases). The CDR3 is 14 amino acids. Germline values: CDR1 GTSNPN, CDR2 SVGIG (reference sequence). The CDR3 is CAWAVGGPFTEAFF. CDR3 DNA sequence: TGCGCCTGGGCCGTGGGGGGGCCGTTCACTGAAGCTTTCTTT.

In this sample, this clonotype turned up many times. The J gene is TRBJ2-7, the V gene TRBV6-1; 10 bases are shared with TRBD2. CDR3 length: 15 amino acids. The junction had 9 bases not matched to a gene; V was cut back by 5 bases and J by 5 bases. Germline CDR1 MNHNS, CDR2 SASEGT. The CDR3 DNA reads TGTGCCAGCAGTCCCGGGCTAGCGGGAGTAGACGAGCAGTACTTC. It yields the protein CASSPGLAGVDEQYF.

The chain uses TRBV11-2 and TRBJ2-7; no reliable D call. The germline V gene encodes CDR1 SGHAT and CDR2 FQNNGV. This CDR3 has 12 residues. V was cut by 4 bases and J by 3 bases, with 7 bases left in between. This chain's CDR3 is CASSYADYEQYF. In DNA form, the CDR3 reads TGTGCCAGCAGCTACGCGGACTACGAGCAGTACTTC. Variable domain in full (rest from reference TRBV11-2 and TRBJ2-7): EAGVAQSPRYKIIEKRQSVAFWCNPISGHATLYWYQQILGQGPKLLIQFQNNGVVDDSQLPKDRFSAERLKGVDSTLKIQPAKLEDSAVYLCASSYADYEQYFGPGTRLTVT.

The chain is built from TRBV19 and TRBJ2-3; D ambiguous. In germline, CDR1 is LNHDA, CDR2 SQIVND (reference sequence). With 5 bases removed from V and 0 bases from J, the gap between germline ends came to 12 bases. The CDR3 covers 15 residues. The CDR3 coding sequence is TGTGCCAGTAGTCCTTGGGTCTCAAGCACAGATACGCAGTATTTT. Its translation: CASSPWVSSTDTQYF.

This clonotype was detected ten times or more. The CDR3 bases are TGTGCCAGCAGCTTAGCGCAGGGGGCTTCCTACGAGCAGTACTTC. Encoded protein: CASSLAQGASYEQYF. J is TRBJ2-7 and V is TRBV11-2, with 8 positions matching TRBD1. The V segment lost 1 base and the J segment 1 base; nucleotides outside the gene matches: 3. Germline V CDR1 and CDR2: SGHAT, FQNNGV. The CDR3 is 15 amino acids.

The V call is TRBV6-2 or TRBV6-3, the J call TRBJ2-5; 9 bases line up with TRBD2. V dropped 0 bases and J dropped 3; count of bases not matched to a gene: 5. This CDR3 has 16 amino acids. Germline CDR1 reads MNHEY; CDR2 reads SVGEGT. CDR3 amino acids: CASSYSPASGEETQYF. CDR3 sequence (DNA): TGTGCCAGCAGTTACTCTCCGGCTAGCGGGGAAGAGACCCAGTACTTC.

This clonotype came up many times. This chain joins TRBV12-3 or TRBV12-4 and TRBJ1-4, with D uncertain. The CDR3 is 14 amino acids. V gave up 3 bases and J gave up 4 bases, with 9 bases separating them. The CDR3 here is CASSFGRINEKLFF. Here the CDR3 DNA reads TGTGCCAGCAGTTTCGGGCGGATTAATGAAAAACTGTTTTTT.

A few counts support this clonotype. The genes are TRBV10-1 and TRBJ2-2; the D gene is possibly TRBD2 (7 bases). CDR3 length equals 16 residues. Germline V gene data show CDR1 as WNHNN and CDR2 as SYGVQD (reference sequence). The V and J ends lost 4 bases and 4 bases respectively, with 16 bases between them. CDR3 nucleotides: TGCGCCAGCAGTGTGGCGCGGGGGCCGAGCACCGGGGAGCTGTTTTTT. It encodes CASSVARGPSTGELFF.

This clonotype has at least ten counts. The gene calls are TRBV28 and TRBJ1-6, with D tentatively TRBD1 (5 bases). Germline lookup yields CDR1 MDHEN and CDR2 SYDVKM. The V and J ends lost 6 bases and 7 bases respectively, with 19 bases between them. The CDR3 contains 16 residues. CDR3 coding DNA: TGTGCCAGCAGCCTCTCCTCCAGGGAAAGAAATTCACCCCTCCACTTT. It is translated as CASSLSSRERNSPLHF. The full variable domain, its missing parts supplied by reference TRBV28 and TRBJ1-6, is DVKVTQSSRYLVKRTGEKVFLECVQDMDHENMFWYRQDPGLGLRLIYFSYDVKMKEKGDIPEGYSVSREKKERFSLILESASTNQTSMYLCASSLSSRERNSPLHFGNGTRLTVT.

V gene TRBV4-3 combines with J gene TRBJ2-2; D ambiguous. Trimming took off 5 bases at V and 1 base at J, with 8 bases between the two ends. This CDR3 has 14 amino acids. Looked up from germline, CDR1 is LGHNA and CDR2 is YSLEER. The CDR3, as DNA: TGCGCCAGCAGCGAAACAAGGAACACCGGGGAGCTGTTTTTT. It specifies CASSETRNTGELFF.

This clonotype appeared once. A much larger clone lies one base from this, so it may be a read error. The gene calls are TRBV4-3 and TRBJ1-2, with D perhaps TRBD1 (6 bases). The CDR3 totals 16 residues. Trimming cost V 4 bases and J 8 bases, with 23 bases left between them. Germline V lookup: CDR1 LGHNA, CDR2 YSLEER. CDR3 amino acids: CASSRKGIGGPPGYTF. The CDR3 DNA reads as TGCGCCAGCAGCCGCAAGGGGATAGGGGGGCCTCCGGGCTACACCTTC.

Points on this clonotype: Given a much more abundant clone one base away, this may be a read error. This chain joins TRBV28 and TRBJ1-4; unclear D gene. The CDR3 covers 12 residues. The germline CDR1 and CDR2 sequences are MDHEN and SYDVKM. The CDR3 sequence: CASTLFREKPFF. The CDR3 coding sequence is TGTGCCAGCACCCTTTTTCGGGAAAAACCGTTTTTT.

In the case of this clonotype: This could be a read error, since a much larger clone is one nucleotide away. This chain connects TRBV27 to TRBJ2-1, with TRBD1 matching over 10 bases. Germline V gene lookup returns CDR1 MNHEY and CDR2 SMNVEV (reference sequence). V lost 8 bases to trimming and J lost 6 bases; unmatched junction nucleotides: 10. This CDR3 has 15 amino acids. CDR3 loop: CASGDRGRFGNEQFF. For the CDR3, the DNA is TGTGCCAGCGGGGACAGGGGCAGATTTGGCAATGAGCAGTTCTTC.

The sample holds many counts of this clonotype. The chain employs TRBV3-1 and TRBJ2-1; tentatively, D is TRBD1 (6 bases). V lost 10 bases and J lost 2, with 15 bases in between. This CDR3 contains 14 residues. The V gene's germline CDR1 is LGHDT and CDR2 YNNKEL (reference sequence). CDR3 sequence reads: CATRGDRTYNEQFF. The CDR3 nucleotides are TGTGCCACCAGAGGAGACAGGACCTACAATGAGCAGTTCTTC.

With regard to this clonotype: A single base is all that separates this from a far larger clone, so a read error is likely. The chain couples TRBV10-3 to TRBJ2-7; 12 bases are shared with TRBD1. This CDR3 contains 16 residues. In germline, CDR1 is ENHRY, CDR2 SYGVKD. The CDR3 DNA is TGTGCCAGCAGTATCCCCCCGGGACAGGGGGCCCACGAGCAGTACTTC. Its protein is CASSIPPGQGAHEQYF.

This chain uses TRBV27 with TRBJ2-3; maybe TRBD2 (6 bases). With 3 bases removed from V and 1 base from J, the gap between germline ends came to 17 bases. CDR1 is MNHEY, CDR2 SMNVEV, per germline (reference sequence). The CDR3 is made up of 17 amino acids. The CDR3 nucleotides are TGTGCCAGCAGTTTGTCCCGGGCGGGGATAGGCACAGATACGCAGTATTTT. Its translation is CASSLSRAGIGTDTQYF.

The rearrangement links TRBV3-1 to TRBJ2-3; D call uncertain. V was shortened by 3 bases and J by 4 bases, with 8 bases between the two germline ends. This CDR3 spans 13 amino acids. Germline V gives CDR1 LGHDT, CDR2 YNNKEL (reference sequence). The CDR3 spells CASSHGVSDTQYF. CDR3 nucleotides: TGTGCCAGCAGCCATGGGGTTTCAGATACGCAGTATTTT.

This clonotype was counted many times. This chain connects TRBV7-2 to TRBJ1-6; possible D gene TRBD1, 6 bases. The length of the CDR3 is 18 residues. V was cut by 2 bases and J by 0 bases, with 14 bases left in between. CDR1 is SGHTA, CDR2 FQGNSA, per germline. In nucleotides, the CDR3 is TGTGCCAGCAGCTTAAAGGGACAATGGGGCTCCTATAATTCACCCCTCCACTTT. Translated, it gives CASSLKGQWGSYNSPLHF.